Each of the 20 T cell receptor beta chains below was sequenced from the same sample in a study of beta chain features in type 1 diabetes. The isolated RNA, all of it, was reverse transcribed, so expressed TCRB transcripts were what got sequenced. Repertoires were generated with immunoSEQ multiplex PCR, while TCRdb's copy carries only in-frame clones and drops some. The profile shows around 500,000 clones, 10% to 12% of them singletons. The sequenced sample consisted of naive CD4+ T cells from blood. These receptors were collected from a woman between 18 and 30 years old in good health.

This clone showed up just a few times. Distinct nucleotide sequences in the sample also encode this CDR3. The genes are TRBV20-1 and TRBJ2-7; D ambiguous. This CDR3 contains 11 residues. Trimming pared 3 bases from V and 3 bases from J, leaving 6 bases between. CDR1 and CDR2 from the germline V gene are DFQATT and SNEGSKA (reference sequence). The CDR3 spells CSARDYYEQYF. DNA of the CDR3: TGCAGTGCTAGGGATTACTACGAGCAGTACTTC.

This clone was picked up a small number of times. The chain is built from TRBV5-1 and TRBJ2-7; D may be TRBD1 (5 bases). The CDR3 has 17 residues. The germline CDR1 and CDR2 sequences are SGHRS and YFSETQ. Trimming took 0 bases from V and 2 from J, leaving 18 bases between them. The CDR3 protein is CASSLAKVTELAYEQYF. For the CDR3, the DNA is TGCGCCAGCAGCTTGGCCAAGGTGACAGAATTGGCCTACGAGCAGTACTTC.

This clone was seen only a few times. The rearrangement joins TRBV28 to TRBJ1-1, with TRBD1 matching 11 bases. With V trimmed by 10 bases and J by 3 bases, 13 bases remained unmatched. Per the germline V gene, CDR1 is MDHEN and CDR2 is SYDVKM. This CDR3 is 16 amino acids long. The chain's CDR3 is CAIRPRTGGMYTEAFF. Here the CDR3 DNA reads TGTGCCATAAGGCCCAGGACAGGGGGCATGTACACTGAAGCTTTCTTT.

The gene calls are TRBV5-6 and TRBJ2-7; 8 bases agree with TRBD1. The ends lost 0 bases at V and 3 bases at J; junction bases unmatched: 5. Germline values: CDR1 SGHDT, CDR2 YYEEEE. The CDR3 contains 15 residues. The CDR3 DNA is TGTGCCAGCAGCTTGGTGGACAGGGTTGGCTACGAGCAGTACTTC. Translating it yields CASSLVDRVGYEQYF.

This clone appeared a few times. The DNA of the CDR3 is TGTGCCAGCAGTTTCCAGGGAGGTGGTGTTAAAGAGACCCAGTACTTC. It yields the protein CASSFQGGGVKETQYF. The chain employs TRBV7-9 and TRBJ2-5, with a possible D match to TRBD2 (6 bases). CDR3 length: 16 residues. V was trimmed by 6 bases and J by 3 bases, leaving 20 bases between them. Germline CDR1 is SEHNR and CDR2 is FQNEAQ (reference sequence). Together with reference TRBV7-9 and TRBJ2-5, the CDR3 gives the full variable domain: DTGVSQNPRHKITKRGQNVTFRCDPISEHNRLYWYRQTLGQGPEFLTYFQNEAQLEKSRLLSDRFSAERPKGSFSTLEIQRTEQGDSAMYLCASSFQGGGVKETQYFGPGTRLLVL.

Remarks on this clone: Distinct nucleotide sequences in the sample also encode this CDR3. This rearrangement joins TRBV27 to TRBJ2-3, with a tentative D call TRBD2 (5 bases). The CDR3 is 13 amino acids. V was trimmed by 6 bases and J by 2 bases, leaving 9 bases between them. CDR1 and CDR2 from the germline V gene are MNHEY and SMNVEV (reference sequence). CDR3 loop: CASRRLSTDTQYF. CDR3 nucleotide sequence: TGTGCCAGCAGGAGACTATCCACAGATACGCAGTATTTT.

This clone was counted between two and nine times. The chain links TRBV6-6 to TRBJ2-1, with TRBD2 identical over 10 bases. Germline CDR1 is MNHNY and CDR2 is SVGAGI (reference sequence). This CDR3 is built from 16 residues. V shed 7 bases, J shed 6 bases, and the junction held 12 bases outside the gene matches. The CDR3, as DNA: TGTGCCAGCAATAACGCTGGAAGCGGGAGGGGCAATGAGCAGTTCTTC. It translates to CASNNAGSGRGNEQFF.

In its sample, this clone was seen a few times. The rearrangement links TRBV10-3 to TRBJ2-1; TRBD1 is a possible D gene (6 bases). The CDR3 extends over 13 amino acids. Trimming took off 6 bases at V and 4 bases at J, with 10 bases between the two ends. Germline V gene sequence: CDR1 ENHRY, CDR2 SYGVKD. The CDR3 is CAISLDSYNEQFF. In DNA form, the CDR3 reads TGTGCCATCAGCTTGGACAGTTACAATGAGCAGTTCTTC.

This clone was counted only a few times. V is TRBV21-1 and J is TRBJ2-4. TRBV21-1 is a listed pseudogene. The CDR3 extends over 19 amino acids. CDR3 DNA: TGTGCCAGCAGCAAAGAGTGTAAGGGCGTTGCGATAACCAAAAACATTCAGTACTTC. Translated, it gives CASSKECKGVAITKNIQYF.

The chain joins TRBV30 to TRBJ2-1; D remains unclear. This CDR3 region has 14 residues. Trimming removed 3 bases from V and 5 bases from J, with 14 bases in between. In germline, CDR1 is GTSNPN, CDR2 SVGIG (reference sequence). CDR3 in amino acids: CAWSGQYLDNEQFF. DNA for the CDR3: TGTGCCTGGAGCGGGCAGTACTTAGACAATGAGCAGTTCTTC. Complete variable domain (other parts from reference TRBV30 and TRBJ2-1): SQTIHQWPATLVQPVGSPLSLECTVEGTSNPNLYWYRQAAGRGLQLLFYSVGIGQISSEVPQNLSASRPQDRQFILSSKKLLLSDSGFYLCAWSGQYLDNEQFFGPGTRLTVL.

This clone was found a few times. This chain joins TRBV7-2 and TRBJ2-5; D uncertain. V lost 1 base and J lost 7, with 7 bases in between. The germline V gene has CDR1 SGHTA and CDR2 FQGNSA. The CDR3 covers 12 residues. The CDR3 sequence is CASSLEGVTQYF. DNA for the CDR3: TGTGCCAGCAGCTTAGAGGGCGTGACCCAGTACTTC.

The chain has TRBV6-4 and TRBJ2-7; tentatively, D is TRBD2 (5 bases). Looked up from germline, CDR1 is MRHNA and CDR2 is SNTAGT. The CDR3 length is 11 residues. Trimming shortened V by 8 bases and J by 2 bases, and 7 bases separated the two germline ends. CDR3 protein: CASPTTYEQYV. Written as DNA, the CDR3 is TGTGCCAGCCCGACTACCTACGAGCAGTACGTC.

This clone has only a few counts. The genes are TRBV7-8 and TRBJ1-2, with D possibly being TRBD1 (5 bases). Trimming took off 5 bases at V and 4 bases at J, with 14 bases between the two ends. CDR3 length: 14 amino acids. The germline V gene has CDR1 SGHVS and CDR2 FQNEAQ. CDR3 residues: CASSLVQGSYGYTF. For the CDR3, the DNA is TGTGCCAGCAGCCTCGTCCAGGGTTCCTATGGCTACACCTTC.

This clone has just a few counts. The chain is built from TRBV7-2 and TRBJ2-5; D gene unclear. The CDR3 covers 14 residues. Germline CDR1 SGHTA, CDR2 FQGNSA. V lost 5 bases and J 5 bases, leaving 15 bases between the germline ends. The CDR3 is CASSRGPSGETQYF. The CDR3 region has the DNA TGTGCCAGCAGCCGCGGACCCTCCGGCGAGACCCAGTACTTC. The variable domain in full, completed from reference TRBV7-2 and TRBJ2-5, reads GAGVSQSPSNKVTEKGKDVELRCDPISGHTALYWYRQSLGQGLEFLIYFQGNSAPDKSGLPSDRFSAERTGGSVSTLTIQRTQQEDSAVYLCASSRGPSGETQYFGPGTRLLVL.

The chain combines TRBV7-2 with TRBJ2-5; 8 nucleotides line up with TRBD2. J gave up 3 bases and V 1 base, and 7 bases lay outside the gene matches. Germline V gene sequence: CDR1 SGHTA, CDR2 FQGNSA. The CDR3 has 16 residues. CDR3 DNA: TGTGCCAGCAGCTTAGATTGGGTAGCGGGGAAAGAGACCCAGTACTTC. It codes for CASSLDWVAGKETQYF.

This clone was detected a few times. The genes are TRBV5-4 and TRBJ2-1; no clear D gene. This CDR3 region has 16 residues. The V gene's germline CDR1 is SGHNT and CDR2 YYREEE (reference sequence). V was clipped by 3 bases and J by 0 bases, with 13 bases between them. This CDR3 is CASSSNLWGSYNEQFF. The CDR3 region has the DNA TGTGCCAGCAGCTCGAATTTGTGGGGCTCCTACAATGAGCAGTTCTTC.

The chain uses TRBV6-1 and TRBJ2-7; D gene uncertain. The germline V and J ends were trimmed by 2 bases and 3 bases, with 14 bases remaining between them. This CDR3 is 15 amino acids long. Germline V CDR1 and CDR2: MNHNS, SASEGT. DNA of the CDR3: TGTGCCAGCAGTGAAATGGAGAGTGCCCGCTACGAGCAGTACGTC. It encodes CASSEMESARYEQYV.

Note on this clone: The sample carries other DNA sequences with the same CDR3. The rearrangement joins TRBV7-2 to TRBJ2-3; no clear D gene. The CDR3 sequence is 11 residues long. The germline V gene has CDR1 SGHTA and CDR2 FQGNSA. Between the trimmed V and J ends, which lost 3 bases and 6 bases, there was a span of 4 bases. CDR3 nucleotide sequence: TGTGCCAGCAGCTTGAGGGATACGCAGTATTTT. Its protein is CASSLRDTQYF.

This clone was seen more than once but under ten times. The chain joins TRBV7-9 to TRBJ2-7; a possible D gene is TRBD2 (5 bases). Germline V lookup: CDR1 SEHNR, CDR2 FQNEAQ (reference sequence). V shed 5 bases and J shed 3 bases, with 14 bases lying between them. CDR3 length equals 14 residues. CDR3 nucleotide sequence: TGTGCCAGCAGCCAAAGCACTAGTATCTACGAGCAGTACTTC. Residues: CASSQSTSIYEQYF.

The CDR3 protein is CASSPPGLSPYEQYF. In DNA, the CDR3 is TGTGCCAGCTCACCACCGGGACTCAGTCCCTACGAGCAGTACTTC. The V call is TRBV18, the J call TRBJ2-7; possibly TRBD2 for D (6 bases). The CDR3 sequence is 15 residues long. V gave up 0 bases and J gave up 2 bases, with 11 bases separating them. CDR1 and CDR2 (germline): KGHSH, LQKENI.